This is a list of T cell receptor beta chains from one sample in a study of blood T cell repertoires in COVID-19. Libraries were prepared by immunoSEQ multiplex PCR; TCRdb keeps only in-frame clonotypes and omits some of them. The sample lists about 130,000 clones; around 80% were seen once. The material sequenced was peripheral blood. The receptors shown here come from a man in his thirties or forties with COVID-19, enrolled during active disease. CDR3s leave out the opening cysteine and the closing phenylalanine or tryptophan. D genes are given only for firm matches. Clone size is given for some rows only: seen once, a few or many times, or a class if the clone is expanded.

D gene,V gene,J gene,clone size,CDR3 protein
TRBD1,TRBV3-1/TRBV3-2,TRBJ1-4,-,ASSLGTGRDEKLF
-,TRBV6-6,TRBJ1-2,-,ASSYSNSSPYGYT
-,TRBV19,TRBJ1-1,-,ASSITPGLQVTEAF
TRBD1,TRBV7-9,TRBJ1-4,-,ASSLGRGRGEKLF
-,TRBV19,TRBJ1-4,-,ASSVREKLF
-,TRBV12-3/TRBV12-4,TRBJ2-5,-,ASSLLQETQY
TRBD1,TRBV9,TRBJ1-2,-,ASSATGTGVDGYT
-,TRBV30,TRBJ1-2,few,AWNEATGVVYGYT
TRBD2,TRBV7-2,TRBJ2-3,-,ASSPAGGQDTQY
-,TRBV6-5,TRBJ2-1,-,ASSISFFSYNEQF
-,TRBV9,TRBJ2-1,-,ASSVAVLGHPYNEQF
TRBD1,TRBV28,TRBJ2-3,-,ASSTSRGDWTGQGDTQY
TRBD1,TRBV28,TRBJ2-5,-,ASSLDRGETQY
-,TRBV28,TRBJ1-4,-,ASSLDAQHNEKLF
TRBD2,TRBV5-6,TRBJ2-2,-,ASSLVGTSGTGELF
-,TRBV5-4,TRBJ1-2,-,ASSLGGMPYGYT
TRBD2,TRBV7-8,TRBJ2-1,once,ASSLGGSGRGNEQF
-,TRBV7-9,TRBJ1-1,-,ASSTISGTEAF
TRBD1,TRBV12-5,TRBJ1-2,-,ASGSGQDYGYT
-,TRBV28,TRBJ2-1,-,ASRLSYNEQF
TRBD1,TRBV27,TRBJ2-3,-,ASSTLRTGSTDTQY
TRBD1,TRBV3-1/TRBV3-2,TRBJ1-2,-,ASSQDPITGANYGYT
TRBD1,TRBV29-1,TRBJ2-1,-,SVRGRPLSYNEQF
-,TRBV7-9,TRBJ1-2,-,ASSPNWGRTNYGYT
TRBD2,TRBV5-1,TRBJ2-3,few,ASRPGTSGAFVGTDTQY
-,TRBV27,TRBJ1-1,-,ASSFRISGAGEAF
-,TRBV6-6,TRBJ2-7,-,ASSITGTGYEQY
TRBD1,TRBV27,TRBJ1-2,-,ASSFSGQGDYGYT
-,TRBV2,TRBJ1-1,-,ASSFGLGPSEAF
-,TRBV7-2,TRBJ2-5,-,ASRPGGYTQETQY
TRBD2,TRBV5-4,TRBJ2-2,-,ASSSTSWPGELF
TRBD1,TRBV30,TRBJ1-2,-,AWRIYRDRAGYT
-,TRBV7-8,TRBJ2-3,-,ASSFIAGTDTQY
-,TRBV2,TRBJ1-5,-,ASSEERNQPQH
-,TRBV27,TRBJ1-1,-,ASSLVRGNEAF
TRBD2,TRBV3-1/TRBV3-2,TRBJ2-1,-,ASSSPRGDEQF
-,TRBV19,TRBJ2-3,-,ASSIVPDSSTDTQY
TRBD1,TRBV4-3,TRBJ2-3,-,ASSQAKPGQGSISSTDTQY
TRBD2,TRBV11-1,TRBJ2-3,-,ASSLQTSDTDTQY
TRBD2,TRBV28,TRBJ2-1,-,ASSVLAGGFGDEQF
TRBD2,TRBV19,TRBJ2-7,-,ASSWGGSLEQY
TRBD1,TRBV5-1,TRBJ2-1,-,ASSLLQGANEQF
-,TRBV4-2,TRBJ2-1,-,ASSQEGEAAPHNEQF
-,TRBV11-2,TRBJ2-7,-,ASSSGVYEQY
TRBD1,TRBV12-3/TRBV12-4,TRBJ2-7,-,ASRPGQLREQY
-,TRBV2,TRBJ1-6,-,ASSEQGGFLH
TRBD2,TRBV19,TRBJ2-1,-,ASSILAGYNEQF
-,TRBV4-1,TRBJ2-3,few,ASSRPLTTSTDTQY
-,TRBV5-1,TRBJ2-2,once,ASSGTLEAGELF
-,TRBV14,TRBJ2-1,-,ASSQDLGGHYNEQF
TRBD2,TRBV7-9,TRBJ2-2,few,ASSLGTSGDTGELF
-,TRBV5-4,TRBJ2-1,-,ASSFRGYNEQF
-,TRBV29-1,TRBJ2-5,-,SGRWFLETQY
-,TRBV29-1,TRBJ1-1,-,SAKNLNTEAF